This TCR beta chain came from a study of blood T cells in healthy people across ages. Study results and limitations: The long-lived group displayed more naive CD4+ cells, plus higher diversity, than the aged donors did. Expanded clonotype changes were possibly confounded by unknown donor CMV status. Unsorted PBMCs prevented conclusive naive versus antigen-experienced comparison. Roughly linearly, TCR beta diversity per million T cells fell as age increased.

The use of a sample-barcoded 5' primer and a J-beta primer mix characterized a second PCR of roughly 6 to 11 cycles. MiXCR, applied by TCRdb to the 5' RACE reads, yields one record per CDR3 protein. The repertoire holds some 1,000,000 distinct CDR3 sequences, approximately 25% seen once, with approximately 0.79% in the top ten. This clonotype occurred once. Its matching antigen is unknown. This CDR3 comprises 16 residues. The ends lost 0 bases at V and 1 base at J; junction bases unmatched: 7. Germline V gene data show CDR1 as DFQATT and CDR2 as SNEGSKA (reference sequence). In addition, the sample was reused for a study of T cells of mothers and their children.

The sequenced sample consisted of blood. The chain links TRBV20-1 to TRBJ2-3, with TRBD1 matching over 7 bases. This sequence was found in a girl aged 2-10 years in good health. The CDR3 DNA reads TGCAGTGCTAGAGACTACAGGGGTGAGGGCACAGATACGCAGTATTTT. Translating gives CSARDYRGEGTDTQYF.